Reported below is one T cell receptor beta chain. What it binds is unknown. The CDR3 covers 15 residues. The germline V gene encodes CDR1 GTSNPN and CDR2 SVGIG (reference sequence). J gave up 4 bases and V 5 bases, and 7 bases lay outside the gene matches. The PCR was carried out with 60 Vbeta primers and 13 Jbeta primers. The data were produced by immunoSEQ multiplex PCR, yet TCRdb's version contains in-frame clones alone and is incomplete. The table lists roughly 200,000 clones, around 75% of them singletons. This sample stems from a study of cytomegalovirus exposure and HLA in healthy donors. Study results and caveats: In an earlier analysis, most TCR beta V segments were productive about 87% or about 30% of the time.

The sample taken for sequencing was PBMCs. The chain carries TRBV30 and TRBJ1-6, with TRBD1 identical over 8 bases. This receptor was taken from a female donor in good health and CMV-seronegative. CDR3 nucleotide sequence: TGTGCCTGGGTAGACAGGGGTGGTTATAATTCACCCCTCCACTTT. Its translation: CAWVDRGGYNSPLHF.